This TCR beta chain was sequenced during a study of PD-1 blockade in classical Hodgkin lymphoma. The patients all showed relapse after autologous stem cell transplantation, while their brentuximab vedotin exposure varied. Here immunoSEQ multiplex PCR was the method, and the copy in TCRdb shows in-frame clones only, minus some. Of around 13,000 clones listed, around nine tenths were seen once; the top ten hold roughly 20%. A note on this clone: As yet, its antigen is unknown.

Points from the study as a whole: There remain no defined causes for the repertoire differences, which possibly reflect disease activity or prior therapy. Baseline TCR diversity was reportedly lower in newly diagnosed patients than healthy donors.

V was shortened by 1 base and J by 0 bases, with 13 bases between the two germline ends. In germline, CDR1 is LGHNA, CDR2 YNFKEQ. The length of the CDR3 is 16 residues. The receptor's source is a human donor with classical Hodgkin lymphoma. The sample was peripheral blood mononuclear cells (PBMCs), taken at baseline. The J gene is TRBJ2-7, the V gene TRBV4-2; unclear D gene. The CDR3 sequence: CASSQGPGDSSYEQYF. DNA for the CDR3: TGTGCCAGCAGCCAAGGTCCTGGCGATAGCTCCTACGAGCAGTACTTC.